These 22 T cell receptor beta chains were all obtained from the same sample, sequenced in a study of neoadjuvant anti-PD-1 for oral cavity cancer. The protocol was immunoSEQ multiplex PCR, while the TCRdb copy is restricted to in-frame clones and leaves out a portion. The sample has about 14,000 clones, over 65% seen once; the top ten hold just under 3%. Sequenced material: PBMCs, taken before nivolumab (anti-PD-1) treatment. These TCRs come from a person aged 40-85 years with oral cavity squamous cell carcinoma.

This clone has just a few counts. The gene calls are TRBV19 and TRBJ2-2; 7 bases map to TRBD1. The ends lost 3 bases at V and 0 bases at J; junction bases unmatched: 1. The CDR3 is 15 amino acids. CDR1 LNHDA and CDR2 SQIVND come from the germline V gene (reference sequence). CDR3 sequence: CASSMGQTNTGELFF. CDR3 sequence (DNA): TGTGCCAGTAGTATGGGACAGACGAACACCGGGGAGCTGTTTTTT.

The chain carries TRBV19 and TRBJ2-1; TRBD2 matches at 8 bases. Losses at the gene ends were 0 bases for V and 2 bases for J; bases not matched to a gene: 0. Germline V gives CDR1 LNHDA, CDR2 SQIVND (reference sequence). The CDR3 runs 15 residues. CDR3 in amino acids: CASSIDGGAYNEQFF. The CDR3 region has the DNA TGTGCCAGTAGTATAGACGGGGGGGCCTACAATGAGCAGTTCTTC.

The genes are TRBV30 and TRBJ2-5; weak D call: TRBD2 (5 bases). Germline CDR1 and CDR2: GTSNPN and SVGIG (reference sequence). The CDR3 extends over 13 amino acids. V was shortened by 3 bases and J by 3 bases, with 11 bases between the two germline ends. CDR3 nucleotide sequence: TGTGCCTGGAGCCCGGGATGGAAAGAGACCCAGTACTTC. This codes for CAWSPGWKETQYF.

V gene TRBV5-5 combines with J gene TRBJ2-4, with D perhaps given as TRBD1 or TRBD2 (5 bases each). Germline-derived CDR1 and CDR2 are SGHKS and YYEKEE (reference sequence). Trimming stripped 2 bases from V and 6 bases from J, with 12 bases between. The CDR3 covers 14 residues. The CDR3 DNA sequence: TGTGCCAGCAGCTTTGGTACAGGAGGAAACATTCAGTACTTC. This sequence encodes CASSFGTGGNIQYF.

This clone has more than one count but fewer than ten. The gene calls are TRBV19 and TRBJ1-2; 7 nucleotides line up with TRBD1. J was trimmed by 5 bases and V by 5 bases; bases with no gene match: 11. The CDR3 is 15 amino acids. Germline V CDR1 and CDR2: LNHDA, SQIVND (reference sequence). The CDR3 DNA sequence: TGTGCCAGTAGTCCAGACAGGGAAAAGACTTATGGCTACACCTTC. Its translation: CASSPDREKTYGYTF.

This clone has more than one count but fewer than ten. The CDR3 bases are TGTGCCAGCATTCTCACCTCGGAGACTGAAGCTTTCTTT. Its protein is CASILTSETEAFF. J is TRBJ1-1 and V is TRBV2; D not certain. From germline, CDR1 is SNHLY and CDR2 FYNNEI. Trimming took 7 bases from V and 5 from J, leaving 14 bases between them. The CDR3 is 13 amino acids. Full variable domain (rest looked up from reference TRBV2 and TRBJ1-1): EPEVTQTPSHQVTQMGQEVILRCVPISNHLYFYWYRQILGQKVEFLVSFYNNEISEKSEIFDDQFSVERPDGSNFTLKIRSTKLEDSAMYFCASILTSETEAFFGQGTRLTVV.

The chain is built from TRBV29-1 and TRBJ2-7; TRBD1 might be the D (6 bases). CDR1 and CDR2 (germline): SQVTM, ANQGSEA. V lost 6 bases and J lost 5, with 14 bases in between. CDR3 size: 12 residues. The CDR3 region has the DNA TGCAGCGTCGACCTGACAGGCCACGAGCAGTACTTC. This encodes CSVDLTGHEQYF.

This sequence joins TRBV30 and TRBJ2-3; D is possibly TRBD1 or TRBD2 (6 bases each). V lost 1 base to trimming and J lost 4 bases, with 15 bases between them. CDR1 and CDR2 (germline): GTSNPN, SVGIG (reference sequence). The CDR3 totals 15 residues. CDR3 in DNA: TGTGCCTGGAGTGCAGTGGGGGGCCGGTCAGATACGCAGTATTTT. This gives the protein CAWSAVGGRSDTQYF.

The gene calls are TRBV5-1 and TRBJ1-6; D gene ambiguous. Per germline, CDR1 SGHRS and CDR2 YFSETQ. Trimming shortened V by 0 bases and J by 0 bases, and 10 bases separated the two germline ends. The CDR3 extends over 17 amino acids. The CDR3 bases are TGCGCCAGCAGCTTGGCTGACACGAGCTCCTATAATTCACCCCTCCACTTT. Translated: CASSLADTSSYNSPLHF.

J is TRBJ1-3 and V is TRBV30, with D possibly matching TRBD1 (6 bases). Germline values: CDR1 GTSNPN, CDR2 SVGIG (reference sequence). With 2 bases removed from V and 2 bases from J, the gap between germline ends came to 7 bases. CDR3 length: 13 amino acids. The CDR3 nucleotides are TGTGCCTGGAGTTGGGGGCCTGGAAACACCATATATTTT. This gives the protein CAWSWGPGNTIYF.

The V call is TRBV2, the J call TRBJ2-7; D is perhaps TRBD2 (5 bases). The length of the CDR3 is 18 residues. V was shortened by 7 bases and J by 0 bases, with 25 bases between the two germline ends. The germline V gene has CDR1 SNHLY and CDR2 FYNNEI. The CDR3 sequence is CASTELGRIYLSSYEQYF. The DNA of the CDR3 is TGTGCCAGCACCGAATTAGGGAGAATTTACCTATCCTCCTACGAGCAGTACTTC.

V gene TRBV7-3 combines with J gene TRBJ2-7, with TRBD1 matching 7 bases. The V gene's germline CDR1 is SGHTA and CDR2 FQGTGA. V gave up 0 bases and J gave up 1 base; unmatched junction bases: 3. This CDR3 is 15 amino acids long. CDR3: CASSLTGTVSYEQYF. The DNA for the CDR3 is TGTGCCAGCAGCTTAACCGGGACAGTATCCTACGAGCAGTACTTC.

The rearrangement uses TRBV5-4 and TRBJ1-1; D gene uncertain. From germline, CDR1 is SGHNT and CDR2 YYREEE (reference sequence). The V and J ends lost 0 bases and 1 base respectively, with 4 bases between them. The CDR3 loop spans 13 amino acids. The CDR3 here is CASSLAENTEAFF. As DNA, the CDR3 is TGTGCCAGCAGCTTGGCCGAGAACACTGAAGCTTTCTTT.

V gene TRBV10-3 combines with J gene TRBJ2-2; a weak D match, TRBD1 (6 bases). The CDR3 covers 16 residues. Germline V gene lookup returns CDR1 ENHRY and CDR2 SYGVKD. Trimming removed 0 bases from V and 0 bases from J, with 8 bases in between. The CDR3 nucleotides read TGTGCCATCAGTGAGTCAGGGGGATCGAACACCGGGGAGCTGTTTTTT. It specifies CAISESGGSNTGELFF.

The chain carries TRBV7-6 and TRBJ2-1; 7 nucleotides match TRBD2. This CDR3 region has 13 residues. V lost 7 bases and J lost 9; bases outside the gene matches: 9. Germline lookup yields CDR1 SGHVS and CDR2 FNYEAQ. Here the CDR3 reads CASTLAVSGEQFF. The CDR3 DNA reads TGTGCCAGCACCCTAGCGGTGTCGGGTGAGCAGTTCTTC.

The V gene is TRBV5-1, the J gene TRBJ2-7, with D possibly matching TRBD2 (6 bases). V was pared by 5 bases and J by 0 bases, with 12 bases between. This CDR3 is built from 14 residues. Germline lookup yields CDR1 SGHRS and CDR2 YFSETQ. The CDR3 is CASRPRDSSYEQYF. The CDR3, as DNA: TGCGCCAGCAGGCCCCGGGACTCCTCCTACGAGCAGTACTTC.

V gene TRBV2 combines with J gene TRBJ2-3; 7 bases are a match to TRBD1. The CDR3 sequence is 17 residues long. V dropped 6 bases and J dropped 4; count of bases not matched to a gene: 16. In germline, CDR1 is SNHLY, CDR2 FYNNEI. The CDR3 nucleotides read TGTGCCAGCAGGGAAAATTGGGACAGTAAGTCTTCAGATACGCAGTATTTT. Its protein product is CASRENWDSKSSDTQYF. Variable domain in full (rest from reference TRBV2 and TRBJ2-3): EPEVTQTPSHQVTQMGQEVILRCVPISNHLYFYWYRQILGQKVEFLVSFYNNEISEKSEIFDDQFSVERPDGSNFTLKIRSTKLEDSAMYFCASRENWDSKSSDTQYFGPGTRLTVL.

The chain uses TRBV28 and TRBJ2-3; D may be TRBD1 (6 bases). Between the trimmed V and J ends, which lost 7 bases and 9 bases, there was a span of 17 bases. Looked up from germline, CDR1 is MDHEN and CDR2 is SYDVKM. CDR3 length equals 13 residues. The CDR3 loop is CASTNPGTSTQYF. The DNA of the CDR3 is TGTGCCAGCACCAACCCAGGGACATCGACGCAGTATTTT.

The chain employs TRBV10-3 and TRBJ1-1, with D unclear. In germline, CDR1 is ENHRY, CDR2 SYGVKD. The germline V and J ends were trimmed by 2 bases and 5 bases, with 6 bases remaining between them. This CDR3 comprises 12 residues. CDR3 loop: CAISEGLTEAFF. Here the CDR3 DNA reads TGTGCCATCAGTGAGGGGCTGACTGAAGCTTTCTTT.

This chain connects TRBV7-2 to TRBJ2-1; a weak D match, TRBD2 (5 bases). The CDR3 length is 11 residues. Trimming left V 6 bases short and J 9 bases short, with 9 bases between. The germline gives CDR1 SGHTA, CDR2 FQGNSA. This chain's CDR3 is CASRTMAEQFF. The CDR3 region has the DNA TGTGCCAGCAGGACTATGGCTGAGCAGTTCTTC.

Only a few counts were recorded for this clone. CDR3 sequence: CASSHEGRTYEQYF. The CDR3 DNA follows: TGTGCCAGCAGCCATGAAGGGAGGACCTACGAGCAGTACTTC. The J gene is TRBJ2-7, the V gene TRBV7-6, with D maybe TRBD2 (6 bases). The CDR3 is 14 amino acids. CDR1 is SGHVS and CDR2 is FNYEAQ in the germline V gene. V was pared by 5 bases and J by 2 bases, with 13 bases between.

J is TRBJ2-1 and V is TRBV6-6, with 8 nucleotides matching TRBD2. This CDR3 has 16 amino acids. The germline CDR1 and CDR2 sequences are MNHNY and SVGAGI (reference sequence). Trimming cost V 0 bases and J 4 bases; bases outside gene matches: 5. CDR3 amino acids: CASSYSTSGGYNEQFF. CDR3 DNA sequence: TGTGCCAGCAGTTACTCGACCAGCGGGGGATACAATGAGCAGTTCTTC.